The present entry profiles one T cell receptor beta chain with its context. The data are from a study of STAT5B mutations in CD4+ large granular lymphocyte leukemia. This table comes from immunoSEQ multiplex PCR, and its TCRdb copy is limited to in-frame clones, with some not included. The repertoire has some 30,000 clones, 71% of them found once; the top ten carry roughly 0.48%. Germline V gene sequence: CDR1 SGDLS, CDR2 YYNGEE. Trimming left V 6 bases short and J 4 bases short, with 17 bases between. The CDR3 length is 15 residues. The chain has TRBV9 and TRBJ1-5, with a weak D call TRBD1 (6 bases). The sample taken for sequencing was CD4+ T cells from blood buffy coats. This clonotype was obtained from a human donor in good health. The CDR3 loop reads CASNKAGTKNQPQHF. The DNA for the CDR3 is TGTGCCAGCAACAAAGCCGGGACAAAAAATCAGCCCCAGCATTTT.